This T cell receptor beta chain was profiled in a study of neoadjuvant anti-PD-1 for oral cavity cancer. At the level of the study: Around day 43, patients without progression received a fourth nivolumab dose before surgery.

The protocol was immunoSEQ multiplex PCR, while the TCRdb copy is restricted to in-frame clones and leaves out a portion. The sample yields 9,000 to 9,500 clones, approximately 62% seen once. Points from the study as a whole: Pretreatment Treg/Th17 ratio correlated inversely with post-treatment tumor clonality. Post-treatment tumors with larger preexisting clones showed more shrinkage.

The germline gives CDR1 MNHNS, CDR2 SASEGT. Trimming took off 3 bases at V and 0 bases at J, with 8 bases between the two ends. CDR3 length equals 15 residues. As concerns this clone: Its antigen is not known.

Cohort: HPV-negative, locally advanced oral cavity squamous cell carcinoma patients. The clonotype comes from a person aged 40 to 85 with oral cavity squamous cell carcinoma. Sequences were derived from tumor tissue, sampled before nivolumab (anti-PD-1) treatment. This chain joins TRBV6-1 and TRBJ1-4; D uncertain. CDR3 bases: TGTGCCAGCAGTGATGGGCCTGCAACTAATGAAAAACTGTTTTTT. This sequence encodes CASSDGPATNEKLFF.